This T cell receptor beta chain originates from a study of T cell repertoires in cytomegalovirus infection. Across the whole study: Selected CMV epitopes included recently identified HLA-C-restricted ones as well as well-studied HLA-B-restricted ones. Carrying CMV and the relevant HLA type showed in public TCR beta signatures.

About this clonotype itself: Its antigen is still unknown. The junction differs from germline at one of its ends, possibly a read error.

Study-level results: HLA-C-restricted, CMV-specific TCR beta clonotypes were dominant ex vivo.

TCRdb re-called the reads with MiXCR, one entry per CDR3 protein. The top ten clones hold roughly 14% of a sample with 750,000 to 950,000 distinct CDR3 sequences, almost 30% of them seen once. The CDR3 is 16 residues long. Germline CDR1 SGHAT, CDR2 FQNNGV. This sequence joins TRBV11-2 and TRBJ2-3; 9 bases are shared with TRBD2. The sequence derives from a human donor in good health (CMV status not recorded). Some clones in this sample may be carry-over from other donors' samples. The sequences come from cultured CD8+ T cells from PBMCs, collected from culture after CMV antigen stimulation. Written as DNA, the CDR3 is TGCGCCAGCAGCTTAGTCCCTAGCGGGGATTCAGATACGCAGTATTTT. Its translation: CASSLVPSGDSDTQYF.